This TCR beta chain was retrieved from a study of blood T cell repertoires in COVID-19. Study in general: Collection of acute and convalescent COVID-19 samples took place in the United States, Italy and Spain. PBMCs, B-cell-depleted T cells, or T cells were the source of the cDNA or gDNA that made up the material.

This clone was seen repeatedly, ten times or more. The same CDR3 arises from other DNA sequences in this sample as well. In the original workflow: How many nucleated cells were present was estimated from reference gene primer amplification. Sequencing was performed with immunoSEQ multiplex PCR; in TCRdb, only in-frame clones are kept and a portion is missing. For V, J and clone size, that table is used; D and trimming come from the DNA. The table shows about 240,000 clones, with roughly 82% occurring only once. Germline CDR1 and CDR2: SEHNR and FQNEAQ (reference sequence). The length of the CDR3 is 14 residues. After removal of 5 bases from V and 4 bases from J, the junction contained 3 bases not matched to a gene.

The V call is TRBV7-9, the J call TRBJ1-2; 11 bases are a match to TRBD1. This sequence was found in a woman aged 70-85 years with acute or convalescent COVID-19. Sample: peripheral blood. Here the CDR3 reads CASSPGTGGYGYTF. The CDR3 nucleotides read TGTGCCAGCAGCCCCGGGACAGGGGGCTATGGCTACACCTTC.